The source of this T cell receptor (beta chain) is a study of graft-versus-host responses after intestinal transplantation. In the study overall: Multivisceral, liver-intestinal, or isolated intestinal transplants were received by the recipients. Study-wide points: GvH clones surfaced in recipient marrow, some emerging earlier in ileum or blood. Early post-transplant falls in HvG clones accompanied the peak levels of circulating GvH clones.

V was pared by 4 bases and J by 1 base, with 14 bases between. CDR1 and CDR2 (germline): LGHNA, YNFKEQ. The CDR3 runs 15 residues. Details on this clone: Its antigen is unidentified.

Libraries were prepared by immunoSEQ multiplex PCR; TCRdb keeps only in-frame clonotypes and omits some of them. Among 13,000 or so clones listed, approximately 85% were seen once. This rearrangement joins TRBV4-2 to TRBJ2-7; D gene ambiguous. The sequence was collected from a human patient who received an intestinal transplant, so some T cells may come from the graft donor. Specimen: PBMCs, collected after intestinal transplantation. CDR3 in amino acids: CASSPGRIGSYEQYF. CDR3 DNA: TGTGCCAGCAGCCCCGGTAGGATCGGATCCTACGAGCAGTACTTC.